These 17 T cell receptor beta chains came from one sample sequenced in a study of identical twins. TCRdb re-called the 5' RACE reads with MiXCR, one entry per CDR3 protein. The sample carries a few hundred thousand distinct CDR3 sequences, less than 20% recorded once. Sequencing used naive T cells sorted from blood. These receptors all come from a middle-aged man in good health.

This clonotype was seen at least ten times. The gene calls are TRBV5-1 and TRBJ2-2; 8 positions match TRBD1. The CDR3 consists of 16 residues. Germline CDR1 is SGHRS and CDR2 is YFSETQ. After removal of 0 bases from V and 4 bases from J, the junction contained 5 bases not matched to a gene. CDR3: CASSLDVTGVTGELFF. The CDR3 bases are TGCGCCAGCAGCTTGGATGTGACAGGGGTCACCGGGGAGCTGTTTTTT.

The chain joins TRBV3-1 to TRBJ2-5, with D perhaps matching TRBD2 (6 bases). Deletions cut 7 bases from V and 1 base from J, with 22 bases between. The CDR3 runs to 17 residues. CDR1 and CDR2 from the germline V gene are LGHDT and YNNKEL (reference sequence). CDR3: CASTRRVAPTIQETQYF. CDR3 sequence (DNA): TGTGCCAGCACCCGGAGGGTGGCACCTACCATCCAAGAGACCCAGTACTTC.

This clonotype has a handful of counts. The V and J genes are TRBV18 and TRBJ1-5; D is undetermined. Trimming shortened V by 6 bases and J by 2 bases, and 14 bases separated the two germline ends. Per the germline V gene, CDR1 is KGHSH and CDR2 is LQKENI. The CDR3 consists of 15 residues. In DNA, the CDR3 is TGTGCCAGCTCGCCTACGGTTACGGGCAATCAGCCCCAGCATTTT. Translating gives CASSPTVTGNQPQHF.

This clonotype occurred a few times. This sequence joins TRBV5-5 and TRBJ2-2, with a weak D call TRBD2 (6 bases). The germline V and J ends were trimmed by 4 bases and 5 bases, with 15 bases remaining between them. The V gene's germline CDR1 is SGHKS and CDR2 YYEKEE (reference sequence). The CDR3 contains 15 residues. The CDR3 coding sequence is TGTGCCAGCAGCGCTGACAGCGGGCGGACCGGGGAGCTGTTTTTT. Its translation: CASSADSGRTGELFF.

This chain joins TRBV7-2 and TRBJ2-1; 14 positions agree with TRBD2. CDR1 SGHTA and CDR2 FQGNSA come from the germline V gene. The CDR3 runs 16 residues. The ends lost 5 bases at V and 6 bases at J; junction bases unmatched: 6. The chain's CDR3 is CASSQTSGGAFNEQFF. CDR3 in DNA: TGTGCCAGCAGCCAGACTAGCGGGGGGGCCTTCAATGAGCAGTTCTTC.

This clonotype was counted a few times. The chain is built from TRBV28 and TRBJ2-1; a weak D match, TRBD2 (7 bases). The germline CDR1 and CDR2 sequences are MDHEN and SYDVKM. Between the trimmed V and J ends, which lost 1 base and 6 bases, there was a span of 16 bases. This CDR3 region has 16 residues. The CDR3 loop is CASSLSGGPNPNEQFF. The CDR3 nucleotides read TGTGCCAGCAGTTTATCCGGGGGGCCGAACCCCAATGAGCAGTTCTTC.

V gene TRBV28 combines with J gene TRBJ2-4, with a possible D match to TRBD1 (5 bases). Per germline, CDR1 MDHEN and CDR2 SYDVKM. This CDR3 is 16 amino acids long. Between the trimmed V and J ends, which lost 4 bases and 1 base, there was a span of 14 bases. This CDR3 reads CASSSPSYRAKNIQYF. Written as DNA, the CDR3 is TGTGCCAGCAGTTCCCCCTCTTACAGGGCCAAAAACATTCAGTACTTC.

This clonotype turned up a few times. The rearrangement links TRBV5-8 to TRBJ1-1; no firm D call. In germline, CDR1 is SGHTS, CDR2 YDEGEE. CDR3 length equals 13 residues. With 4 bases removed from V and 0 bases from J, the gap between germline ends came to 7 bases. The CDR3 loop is CASSRSLNTEAFF. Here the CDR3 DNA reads TGTGCCAGCAGCCGGAGTTTGAACACTGAAGCTTTCTTT.

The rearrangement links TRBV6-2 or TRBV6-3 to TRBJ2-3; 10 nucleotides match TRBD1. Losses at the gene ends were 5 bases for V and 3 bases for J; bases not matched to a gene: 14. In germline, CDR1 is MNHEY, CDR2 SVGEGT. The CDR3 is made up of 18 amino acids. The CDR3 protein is CASSPASRTGGSTDTQYF. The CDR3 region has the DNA TGTGCCAGCAGTCCTGCGTCGAGGACAGGGGGATCGACAGATACGCAGTATTTT.

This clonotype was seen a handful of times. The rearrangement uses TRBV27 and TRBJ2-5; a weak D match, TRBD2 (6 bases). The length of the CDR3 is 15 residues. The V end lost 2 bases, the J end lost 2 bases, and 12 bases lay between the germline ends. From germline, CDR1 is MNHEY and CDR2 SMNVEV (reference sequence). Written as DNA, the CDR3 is TGTGCCAGCAGTTTAATGGCGGAGGGGCAAGAGACCCAGTACTTC. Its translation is CASSLMAEGQETQYF.

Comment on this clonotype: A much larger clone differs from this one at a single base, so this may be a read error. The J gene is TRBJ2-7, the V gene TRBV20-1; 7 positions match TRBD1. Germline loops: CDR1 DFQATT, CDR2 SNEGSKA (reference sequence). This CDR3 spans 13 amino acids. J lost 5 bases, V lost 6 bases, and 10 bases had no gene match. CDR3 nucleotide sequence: TGCAGTGCACCCAAGACAGGGACCCACGAGCAGTACTTC. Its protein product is CSAPKTGTHEQYF.

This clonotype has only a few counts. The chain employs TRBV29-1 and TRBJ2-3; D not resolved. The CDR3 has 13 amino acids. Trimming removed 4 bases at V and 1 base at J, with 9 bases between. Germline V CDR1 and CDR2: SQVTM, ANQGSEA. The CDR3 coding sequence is TGCAGCGTTGTGCGCTACCGCACAGATACGCAGTATTTT. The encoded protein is CSVVRYRTDTQYF.

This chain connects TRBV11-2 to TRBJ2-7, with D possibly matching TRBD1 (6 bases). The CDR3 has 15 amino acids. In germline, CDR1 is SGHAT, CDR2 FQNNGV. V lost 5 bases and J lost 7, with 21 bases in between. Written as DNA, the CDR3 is TGTGCCAGCAGCCCGGTCGCAGGGGAGAGTCGTGAGCAGTACTTC. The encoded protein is CASSPVAGESREQYF.

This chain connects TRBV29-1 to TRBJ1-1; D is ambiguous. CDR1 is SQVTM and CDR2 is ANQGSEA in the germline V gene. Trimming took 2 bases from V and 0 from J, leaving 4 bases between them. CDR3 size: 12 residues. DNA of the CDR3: TGCAGCGTTGAATCACTGAACACTGAAGCTTTCTTT. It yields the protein CSVESLNTEAFF. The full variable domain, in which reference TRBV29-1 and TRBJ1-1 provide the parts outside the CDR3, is SAVISQKPSRDICQRGTSLTIQCQVDSQVTMMFWYRQQPGQSLTLIATANQGSEATYESGFVIDKFPISRPNLTFSTLTVSNMSPEDSSIYLCSVESLNTEAFFGQGTRLTVV.

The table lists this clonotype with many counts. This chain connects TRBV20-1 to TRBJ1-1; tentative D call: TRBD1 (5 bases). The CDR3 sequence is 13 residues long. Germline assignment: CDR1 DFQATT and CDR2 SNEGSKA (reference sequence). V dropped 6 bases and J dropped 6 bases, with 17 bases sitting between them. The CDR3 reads CSATDKLPPEAFF. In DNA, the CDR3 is TGCAGTGCCACGGACAAGCTTCCTCCTGAAGCTTTCTTT.

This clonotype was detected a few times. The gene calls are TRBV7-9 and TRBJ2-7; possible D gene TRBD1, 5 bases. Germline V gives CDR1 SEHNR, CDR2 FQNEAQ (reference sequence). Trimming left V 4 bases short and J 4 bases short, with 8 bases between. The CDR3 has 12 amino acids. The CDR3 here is CASSSHRYEQYF. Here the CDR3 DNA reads TGTGCCAGCAGCTCCCACAGGTACGAGCAGTACTTC.

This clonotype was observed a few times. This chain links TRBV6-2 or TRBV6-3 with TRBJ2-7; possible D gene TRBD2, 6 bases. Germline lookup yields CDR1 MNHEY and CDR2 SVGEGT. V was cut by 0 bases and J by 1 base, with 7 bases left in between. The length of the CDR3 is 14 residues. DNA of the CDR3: TGTGCCAGCAGTTACTCGGGACTGTCCTACGAGCAGTACTTC. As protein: CASSYSGLSYEQYF.